This T cell receptor (beta chain) is from a study of blood T cell repertoires in COVID-19. As for the study in general: PBMCs, B-cell-depleted T cells, or T cells provided the cDNA or gDNA that made up the material.

Some clones are missing from TCRdb's copy, which holds only in-frame ones; the method was immunoSEQ multiplex PCR. The table lists 250,000 to 300,000 clones, around nine tenths of them singletons. CDR1 MNHEY and CDR2 SVGAGI come from the germline V gene. CDR3 length equals 14 residues. The V and J ends lost 7 bases and 1 base, in that order; junction bases with no gene match: 4. The source material was peripheral blood. The chain is built from TRBV6-5 and TRBJ1-1; 9 bases line up with TRBD1. This clonotype was sampled from a man aged 35-49 years with acute or convalescent COVID-19. CDR3 nucleotide sequence: TGTGCCAGCACCAAGACAGGGGGGAACACTGAAGCTTTCTTT. Protein: CASTKTGGNTEAFF.